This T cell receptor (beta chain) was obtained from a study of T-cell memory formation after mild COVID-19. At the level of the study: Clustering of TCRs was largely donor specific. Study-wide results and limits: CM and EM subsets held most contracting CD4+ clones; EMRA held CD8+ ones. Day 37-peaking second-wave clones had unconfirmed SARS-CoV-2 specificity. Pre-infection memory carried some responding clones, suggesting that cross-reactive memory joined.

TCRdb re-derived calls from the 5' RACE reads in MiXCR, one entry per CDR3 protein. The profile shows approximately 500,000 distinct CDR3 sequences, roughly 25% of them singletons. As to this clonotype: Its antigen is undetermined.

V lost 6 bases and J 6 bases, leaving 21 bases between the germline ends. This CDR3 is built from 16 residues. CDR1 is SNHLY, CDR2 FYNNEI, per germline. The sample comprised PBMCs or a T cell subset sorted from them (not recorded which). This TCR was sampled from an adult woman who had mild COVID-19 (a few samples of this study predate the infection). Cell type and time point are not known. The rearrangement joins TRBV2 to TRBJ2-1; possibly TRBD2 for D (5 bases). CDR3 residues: CASSYTPGSPSNEQFF. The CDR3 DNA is TGTGCCAGCAGCTACACACCGGGATCGCCGTCCAATGAGCAGTTCTTC.